This T cell receptor (beta chain) was found in a study of blood T cell repertoires in COVID-19 (dated by TCRdb to 2020 to 2021). Regarding the research as a whole: The collaborator samples originated in the United States, Italy and Spain and spanned the acute and convalescent phases of COVID-19. The prospective study material was composed of cDNA or gDNA derived from T cells, B-cell-depleted T cells, or PBMCs. The dataset comprised deeply sampled blood TCRbeta repertoires from subjects exposed to, actively infected with, or recovered from COVID-19. The repertoires were made available in a free public database intended to serve as a resource for research on the immune response to SARS-CoV-2. Samples came from the ongoing ImmuneRACE study (first 160 participants) plus 1,254 subjects from 6 global collaborators. Nearly every sample came with metadata listing a de-identified subject ID, COVID-19 status, age in years and sex. Where HLA class I and class II types were available, the types were taken from metadata supplied by the sample provider, not from assay-based typing.

TCRbeta CDR3 regions were amplified from genomic DNA by means of the immunoSEQ Assay, a bias-controlled multiplex PCR. In the authors' own workflow: Within the assay, amplification of reference gene primers was used to estimate how many nucleated cells each sample contained. To quantify the absolute abundance of each unique TCRbeta CDR3 rearrangement, sequence reads were collapsed and filtered. Productive Simpson clonality was computed per sample as the square root of Simpson's diversity index over productive rearrangements. The clones in this table, taken by TCRdb from immuneACCESS, are in-frame only. Not every clone is retained; where verified, under half of the shortfall comes from an unresolved V gene, and the cause of the rest is unknown. Clone size and V and J calls were adopted from that table, with D and trimming inferred from the DNA. For this sample there are about 380,000 clones; around 85% appear just once. The ten largest clones take up roughly 3.4% of the sample.

On the study overall, not on this receptor specifically: The amount of clinical and demographic metadata varied by source and participant and was provided uncurated.

The collaborating institutions used their own protocols to collect whole blood in K2EDTA tubes. For TCRbeta analysis, collaborators shipped samples as frozen whole blood, isolated PBMCs, or DNA extracted from either of those sample types. CDR1 and CDR2 (LNHDA, SQIVND) derive from the germline V gene (reference sequence). At the junction V is shortened by 9 bases and J by 4 bases, with 18 bases in between. Including the terminal cysteine and phenylalanine, the CDR3 comprises 14 residues. Only CDR3 DNA remains: 42 bases, in frame from the first base. This clone is a singleton in its sample. Which antigen it targets is not known. Base qualities are not provided; no much larger clone lies one nucleotide away.

Sequenced sample: peripheral blood. The sequence links TRBV19 to TRBJ1-1, with the D gene call left open. The clonotype originates from a woman between 18 and 29 years old with acute or convalescent COVID-19. CDR3 region: CASHKGGWGTEAFF. At the DNA level, the sequence is TGTGCCAGCCATAAGGGAGGCTGGGGCACTGAAGCTTTCTTT.